These 8 T cell receptor beta chains came from one sample sequenced in a study of T cell changes during pregnancy in multiple sclerosis. TCRdb keeps only in-frame clones here, not all; method: immunoSEQ multiplex PCR. This table holds roughly 47,000 clones, 94% found once. The starting material was CD8+ T cells from peripheral blood mononuclear cells, obtained before pregnancy. Receptors originate from a female donor with multiple sclerosis, enrolled in a pregnancy study.

The chain uses TRBV27 and TRBJ2-7; 10 bases match TRBD2. V lost 2 bases, J lost 7 bases, and 8 bases stayed unmatched. The CDR3 runs to 15 residues. Germline V gives CDR1 MNHEY, CDR2 SMNVEV (reference sequence). The CDR3 here is CASSLSTSGVGEQYF. In DNA, the CDR3 is TGTGCCAGCAGTTTAAGTACTAGCGGGGTTGGGGAGCAGTACTTC.

The V and J genes are TRBV19 and TRBJ2-7, with D perhaps matching TRBD2 (5 bases). Germline V gene sequence: CDR1 LNHDA, CDR2 SQIVND (reference sequence). The CDR3 runs to 14 residues. The ends were cut back, 3 bases at V and 3 bases at J, with 12 bases in the middle. The CDR3 protein is CASSITGSSYEQYF. The CDR3 nucleotides are TGTGCCAGTAGTATTACGGGGAGTAGCTACGAGCAGTACTTC.

This clone was seen a single time. The gene calls are TRBV4-3 and TRBJ2-4, with 7 positions matching TRBD1. V shed 0 bases and J 5 bases; nucleotides not matched to a gene: 16. This CDR3 is built from 19 residues. Germline V gene data show CDR1 as LGHNA and CDR2 as YSLEER. CDR3 in amino acids: CASSQDRIDLWDSENIQYF. CDR3 DNA: TGCGCCAGCAGCCAAGATCGGATTGATCTATGGGACAGCGAAAACATTCAGTACTTC.

The chain joins TRBV6-5 to TRBJ1-2; TRBD1 matches at 7 bases. CDR3 length equals 12 residues. Looked up from germline, CDR1 is MNHEY and CDR2 is SVGAGI. With 6 bases clipped from V and 6 bases from J, the junction kept 4 bases outside the gene matches. This CDR3 is CASRSTGDGYTF. Here the CDR3 DNA reads TGTGCCAGCAGGTCAACAGGGGATGGCTACACCTTC.

V usage is TRBV4-1 and J usage is TRBJ2-7, with TRBD2 identical over 8 bases. The CDR3 extends over 16 amino acids. J was trimmed by 1 base and V by 1 base; bases with no gene match: 6. Germline V gene sequence: CDR1 MGHRA, CDR2 YSYEKL. The CDR3 DNA reads TGCGCCAGCAGCCAAGCCGCAGCGGGAGTTTCCTACGAGCAGTACTTC. Residues: CASSQAAAGVSYEQYF.

The chain joins TRBV19 to TRBJ2-7; tentative D call: TRBD1 (5 bases). CDR3 size: 12 residues. Germline V CDR1 and CDR2: LNHDA, SQIVND (reference sequence). With 9 bases removed from V and 2 bases from J, the gap between germline ends came to 11 bases. The DNA for the CDR3 is TGTGCCAGCTCAGGGTCAGCCTACGAGCAGTACTTC. Protein sequence: CASSGSAYEQYF.

This chain connects TRBV27 to TRBJ1-2; D gene ambiguous. Germline V gene lookup returns CDR1 MNHEY and CDR2 SMNVEV (reference sequence). The CDR3 is made up of 18 amino acids. V dropped 6 bases and J dropped 6 bases, with 29 bases sitting between them. CDR3 DNA: TGTGCCAGCAGACACATGTTTGCGGGGTTAGAAGGTGGAGATGGCTACACCTTC. Protein sequence: CASRHMFAGLEGGDGYTF.

V usage is TRBV7-9 and J usage is TRBJ2-1, with 8 bases that match TRBD1. V gave up 4 bases and J gave up 0 bases; unmatched junction bases: 8. CDR3 length equals 17 residues. Per germline, CDR1 SEHNR and CDR2 FQNEAQ (reference sequence). As DNA, the CDR3 is TGTGCCAGCAGCTCACCCGTAGGACAGGGCTCCTACAATGAGCAGTTCTTC. Amino acid sequence: CASSSPVGQGSYNEQFF.